This T cell receptor (beta chain) comes out of a study of vaccination and CD4 T cells after COVID-19. In the study overall: Cellular stimulation was performed using overlapping spike peptides derived from SARS-CoV-2, HCoV-NL63, HCoV-OC43 and HCoV-229E. Controls used CEFX viral epitopes (positive), HIV-1 Nef peptides (negative), or no peptide.

The assay that was used to sequence DNA from cultured CD4+ T cells was the Oncomine TCR Beta short-read assay. TCRdb re-analysed the PCR reads in MiXCR, keeping a single row per CDR3 protein. The repertoire holds about 13,000 distinct CDR3 sequences, with 75% to 85% as singletons. With regard to this clonotype: The antigen is unknown.

Germline V gene lookup returns CDR1 MNHEY and CDR2 SMNVEV (reference sequence). This CDR3 region has 15 residues. The trim removed 3 bases at V and 4 bases at J, leaving 5 bases unmatched. Specified treatment: roughly 10-day PBMC culture with coronavirus spike peptide pools or control peptides (ViraFEST assay). ViraFEST used peptide pools to expand antigen-specific T cells and subsequently sequenced their TCRs. Sequenced input: CD4+ T cells from blood, cultured in vitro. The gene calls are TRBV27 and TRBJ2-2; TRBD2 agrees at 7 bases. This TCR derives from a human donor who had recovered from COVID-19. CDR3 nucleotides: TGTGCCAGCAGTTTCCAGCGGGGTGGCACCGGGGAGCTGTTTTTT. Its translation: CASSFQRGGTGELFF.